This TCR beta chain emerged from a study of CD8 T cells in Susac syndrome. The V segment lost 0 bases and the J segment 6 bases; nucleotides outside the gene matches: 5. This CDR3 comprises 16 residues. Per germline, CDR1 SGHTA and CDR2 FQGTGA. Random-hexamer reverse transcription was applied to roughly 0.45 to 1 ug RNA. TCRdb recomputed calls from the immunoSEQ multiplex PCR reads with MiXCR, one row per CDR3 protein. This sample yields 300,000 or so distinct CDR3 sequences, of which approximately 90% are seen a single time; less than 0.08% belongs to the top ten. It was negative isolation that provided the CD8+ and CD4+ T cells, whereas TEMRA cells were enriched by FACS.

Sample: CD4+ T cells from PBMCs. The chain has TRBV7-3 and TRBJ2-1, with 10 bases identical to TRBD2. This TCR was recovered from a human donor with multiple sclerosis. The CDR3 bases are TGTGCCAGCAGCTTAACTTTAGCGGGAGGTAGCAATGAGCAGTTCTTC. This codes for CASSLTLAGGSNEQFF.